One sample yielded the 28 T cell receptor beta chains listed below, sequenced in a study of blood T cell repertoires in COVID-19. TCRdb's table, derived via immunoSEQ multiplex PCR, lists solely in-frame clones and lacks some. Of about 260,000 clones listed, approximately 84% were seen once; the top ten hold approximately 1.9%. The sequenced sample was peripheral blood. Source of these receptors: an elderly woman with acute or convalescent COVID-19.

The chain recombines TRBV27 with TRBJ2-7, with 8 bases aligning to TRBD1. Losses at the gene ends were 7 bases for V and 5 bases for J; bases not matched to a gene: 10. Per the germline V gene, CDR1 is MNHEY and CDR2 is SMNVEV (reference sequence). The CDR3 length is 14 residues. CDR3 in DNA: TGTGCCAGCAACCCGGGACAGGTCGGCGACGAGCAGTACTTC. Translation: CASNPGQVGDEQYF.

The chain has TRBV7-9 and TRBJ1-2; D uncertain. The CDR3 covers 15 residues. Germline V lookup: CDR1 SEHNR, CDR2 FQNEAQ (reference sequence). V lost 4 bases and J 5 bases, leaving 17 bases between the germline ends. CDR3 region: CASSSGDYGRYGYTF. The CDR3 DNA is TGTGCCAGCAGCTCAGGTGATTATGGAAGATATGGCTACACCTTC.

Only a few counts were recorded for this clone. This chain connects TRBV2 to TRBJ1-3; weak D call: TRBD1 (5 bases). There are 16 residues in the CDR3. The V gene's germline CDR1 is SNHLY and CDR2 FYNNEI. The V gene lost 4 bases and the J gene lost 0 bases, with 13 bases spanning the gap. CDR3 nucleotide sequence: TGTGCCAGCAGTGGAGAACAGGCGAACTCTGGAAACACCATATATTTT. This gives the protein CASSGEQANSGNTIYF.

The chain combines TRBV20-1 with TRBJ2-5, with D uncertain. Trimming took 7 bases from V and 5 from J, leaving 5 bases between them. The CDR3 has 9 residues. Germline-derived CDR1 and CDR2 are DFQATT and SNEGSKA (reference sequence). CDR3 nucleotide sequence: TGCAGTGTATCGGAGACCCAGTACTTC. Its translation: CSVSETQYF.

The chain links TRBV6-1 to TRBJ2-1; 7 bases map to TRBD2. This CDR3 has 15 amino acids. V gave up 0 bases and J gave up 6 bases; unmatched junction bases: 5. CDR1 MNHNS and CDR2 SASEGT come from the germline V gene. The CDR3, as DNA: TGTGCCAGCAGTGAAGCGCGGGGGAGGACCAATGAGCAGTTCTTC. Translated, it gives CASSEARGRTNEQFF.

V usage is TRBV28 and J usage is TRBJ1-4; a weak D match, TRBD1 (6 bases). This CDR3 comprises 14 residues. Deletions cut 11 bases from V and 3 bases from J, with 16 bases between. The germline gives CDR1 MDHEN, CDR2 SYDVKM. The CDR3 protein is CAGGGGAPNEKLFF. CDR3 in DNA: TGTGCCGGCGGTGGGGGGGCCCCTAATGAAAAACTGTTTTTT. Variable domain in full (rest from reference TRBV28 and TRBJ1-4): DVKVTQSSRYLVKRTGEKVFLECVQDMDHENMFWYRQDPGLGLRLIYFSYDVKMKEKGDIPEGYSVSREKKERFSLILESASTNQTSMYLCAGGGGAPNEKLFFGSGTQLSVL.

The CDR3 region has the DNA TGTGCCAGCAGCCTGGGACAGGGGGTAAGGAATGAGCAGTTCTTC. Translating gives CASSLGQGVRNEQFF. The chain is built from TRBV6-5 and TRBJ2-1; 11 bases match TRBD1. V dropped 6 bases and J dropped 7; count of bases not matched to a gene: 8. This CDR3 is 15 amino acids long. The germline V gene has CDR1 MNHEY and CDR2 SVGAGI.

DNA for the CDR3: TGTGCCAGCAGACCTGGACAGGGATCCTCCTACGAGCAGTACTTC. This sequence encodes CASRPGQGSSYEQYF. The chain joins TRBV6-5 to TRBJ2-7; 8 positions agree with TRBD1. The length of the CDR3 is 15 residues. V gave up 6 bases and J gave up 0 bases; unmatched junction bases: 7. Per the germline V gene, CDR1 is MNHEY and CDR2 is SVGAGI.

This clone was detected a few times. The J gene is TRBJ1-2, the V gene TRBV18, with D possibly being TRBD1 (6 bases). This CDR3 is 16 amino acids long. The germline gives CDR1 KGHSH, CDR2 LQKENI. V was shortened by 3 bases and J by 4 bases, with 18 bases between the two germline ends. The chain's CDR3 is CASSPTPGQSPYGYTF. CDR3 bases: TGTGCCAGCTCACCTACTCCGGGACAATCACCCTATGGCTACACCTTC.

The CDR3 spells CASSLALQINEKLFF. The CDR3 DNA is TGTGCCAGCAGCTTAGCGCTACAGATTAATGAAAAACTGTTTTTT. V usage is TRBV7-6 and J usage is TRBJ1-4; D uncertain. CDR3 length: 15 residues. V dropped 0 bases and J dropped 4 bases, with 9 bases sitting between them. Germline V gives CDR1 SGHVS, CDR2 FNYEAQ.

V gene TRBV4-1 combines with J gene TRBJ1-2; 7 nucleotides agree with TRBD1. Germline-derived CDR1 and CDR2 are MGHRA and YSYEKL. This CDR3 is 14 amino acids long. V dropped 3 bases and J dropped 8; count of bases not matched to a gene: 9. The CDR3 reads CASSQRGQVGGYTF. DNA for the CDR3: TGCGCCAGCAGCCAGAGAGGACAGGTTGGAGGCTACACCTTC.

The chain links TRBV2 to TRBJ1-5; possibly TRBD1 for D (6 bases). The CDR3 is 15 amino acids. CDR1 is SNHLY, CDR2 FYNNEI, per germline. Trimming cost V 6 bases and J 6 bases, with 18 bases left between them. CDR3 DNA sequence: TGTGCCAGCAGAGGCTCAGGGGTCGCAAGTCAGCCCCAGCATTTT. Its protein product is CASRGSGVASQPQHF. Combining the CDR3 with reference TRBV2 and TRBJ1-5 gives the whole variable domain EPEVTQTPSHQVTQMGQEVILRCVPISNHLYFYWYRQILGQKVEFLVSFYNNEISEKSEIFDDQFSVERPDGSNFTLKIRSTKLEDSAMYFCASRGSGVASQPQHFGDGTRLSIL.

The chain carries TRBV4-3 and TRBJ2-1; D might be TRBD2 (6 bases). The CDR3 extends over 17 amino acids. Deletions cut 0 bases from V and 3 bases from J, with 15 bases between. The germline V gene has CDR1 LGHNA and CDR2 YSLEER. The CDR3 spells CASSQDRDCRNYNEQFF. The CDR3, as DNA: TGCGCCAGCAGCCAAGACCGGGACTGCCGCAACTACAATGAGCAGTTCTTC.

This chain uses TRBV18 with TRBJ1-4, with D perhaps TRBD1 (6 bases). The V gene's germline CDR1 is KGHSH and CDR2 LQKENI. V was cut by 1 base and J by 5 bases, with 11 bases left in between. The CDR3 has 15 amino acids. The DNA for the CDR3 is TGTGCCAGCTCACCACGACAGGCAGAAAATGAAAAACTGTTTTTT. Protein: CASSPRQAENEKLFF.

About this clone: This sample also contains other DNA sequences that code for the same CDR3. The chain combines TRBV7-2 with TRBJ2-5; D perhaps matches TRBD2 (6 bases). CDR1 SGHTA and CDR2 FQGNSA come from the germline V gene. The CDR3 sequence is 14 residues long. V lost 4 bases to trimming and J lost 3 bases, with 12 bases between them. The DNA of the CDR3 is TGTGCCAGCAGCTCGACCGGGAGAAAAGAGACCCAGTACTTC. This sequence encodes CASSSTGRKETQYF.

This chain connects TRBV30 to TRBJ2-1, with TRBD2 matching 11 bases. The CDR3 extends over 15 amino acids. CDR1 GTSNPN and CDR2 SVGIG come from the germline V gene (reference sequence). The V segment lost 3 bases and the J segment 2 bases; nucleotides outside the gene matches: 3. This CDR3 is CAWSRLAGTYNEQFF. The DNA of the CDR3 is TGTGCCTGGAGCCGACTAGCGGGAACCTACAATGAGCAGTTCTTC.

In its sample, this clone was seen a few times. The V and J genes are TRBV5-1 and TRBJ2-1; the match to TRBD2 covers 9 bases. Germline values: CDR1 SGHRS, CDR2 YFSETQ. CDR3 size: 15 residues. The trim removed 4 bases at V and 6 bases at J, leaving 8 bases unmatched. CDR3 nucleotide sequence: TGCGCCAGCAGCGGGGTGGCGGGAGGGGCCAATGAGCAGTTCTTC. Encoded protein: CASSGVAGGANEQFF.

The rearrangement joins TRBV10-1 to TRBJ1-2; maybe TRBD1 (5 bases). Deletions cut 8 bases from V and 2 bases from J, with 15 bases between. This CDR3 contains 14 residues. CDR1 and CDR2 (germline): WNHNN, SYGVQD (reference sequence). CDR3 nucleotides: TGCGCCAGCGGACGACAGACCTCCAACTATGGCTACACCTTC. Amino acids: CASGRQTSNYGYTF.

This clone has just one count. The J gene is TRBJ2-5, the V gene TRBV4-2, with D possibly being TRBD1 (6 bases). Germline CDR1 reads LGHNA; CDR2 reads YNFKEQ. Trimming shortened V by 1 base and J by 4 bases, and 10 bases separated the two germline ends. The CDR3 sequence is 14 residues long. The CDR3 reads CASSQVRGGETQYF. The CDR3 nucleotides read TGTGCCAGCAGCCAAGTACGAGGGGGAGAGACCCAGTACTTC.

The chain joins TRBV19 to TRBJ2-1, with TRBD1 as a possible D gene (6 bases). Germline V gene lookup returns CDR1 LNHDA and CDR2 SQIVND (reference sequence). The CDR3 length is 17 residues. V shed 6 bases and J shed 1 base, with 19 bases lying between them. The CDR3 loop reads CASSRPISGTSYNEQFF. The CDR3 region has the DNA TGTGCCAGTAGCCGTCCGATATCGGGGACATCCTACAATGAGCAGTTCTTC.

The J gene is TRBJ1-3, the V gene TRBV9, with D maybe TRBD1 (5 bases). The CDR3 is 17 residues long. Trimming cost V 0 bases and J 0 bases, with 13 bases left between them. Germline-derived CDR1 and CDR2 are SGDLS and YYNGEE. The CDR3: CASSVVPQGSSGNTIYF. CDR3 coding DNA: TGTGCCAGCAGCGTAGTACCCCAGGGATCCTCTGGAAACACCATATATTTT.

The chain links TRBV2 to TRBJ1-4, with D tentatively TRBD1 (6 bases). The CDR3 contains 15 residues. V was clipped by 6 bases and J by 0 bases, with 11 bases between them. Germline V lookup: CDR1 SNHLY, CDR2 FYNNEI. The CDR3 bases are TGTGCCAGCAGGGGAACAGGGACAACTAATGAAAAACTGTTTTTT. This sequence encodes CASRGTGTTNEKLFF.

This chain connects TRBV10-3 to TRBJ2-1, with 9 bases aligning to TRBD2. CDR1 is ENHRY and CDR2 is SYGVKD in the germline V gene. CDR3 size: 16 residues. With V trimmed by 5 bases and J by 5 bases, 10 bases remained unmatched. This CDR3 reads CAISPLGGRGNNEQFF. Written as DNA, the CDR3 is TGTGCCATCAGTCCCCTGGGCGGGAGGGGGAACAATGAGCAGTTCTTC.

The CDR3 region has the DNA TGTGCCAGCAGCTTACCTACTAGCGGGAGGGCCGGGGAGCTGTTTTTT. As protein: CASSLPTSGRAGELFF. This chain connects TRBV7-2 to TRBJ2-2; 13 positions match TRBD2. The CDR3 length is 16 residues. Germline CDR1 SGHTA, CDR2 FQGNSA. With 2 bases clipped from V and 6 bases from J, the junction kept 3 bases outside the gene matches.

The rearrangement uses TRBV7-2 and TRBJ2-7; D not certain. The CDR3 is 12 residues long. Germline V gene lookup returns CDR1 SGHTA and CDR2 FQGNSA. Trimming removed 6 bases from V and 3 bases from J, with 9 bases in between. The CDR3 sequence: CASRGGLYEQYF. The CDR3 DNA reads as TGTGCCAGCAGGGGTGGGCTCTACGAGCAGTACTTC.

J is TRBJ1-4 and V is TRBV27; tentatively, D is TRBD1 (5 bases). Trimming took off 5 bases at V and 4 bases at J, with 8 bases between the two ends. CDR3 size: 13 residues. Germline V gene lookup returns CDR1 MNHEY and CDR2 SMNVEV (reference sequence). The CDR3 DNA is TGTGCCAGCAGTGGGGGGAGTAATGAAAAACTGTTTTTT. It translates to CASSGGSNEKLFF.

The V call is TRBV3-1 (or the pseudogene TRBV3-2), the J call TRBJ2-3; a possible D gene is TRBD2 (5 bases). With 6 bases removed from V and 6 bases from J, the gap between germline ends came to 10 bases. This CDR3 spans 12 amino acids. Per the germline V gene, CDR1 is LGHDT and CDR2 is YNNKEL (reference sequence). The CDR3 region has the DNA TGTGCCAGCAGTCTCGAGGGCGATACGCAGTATTTT. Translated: CASSLEGDTQYF.

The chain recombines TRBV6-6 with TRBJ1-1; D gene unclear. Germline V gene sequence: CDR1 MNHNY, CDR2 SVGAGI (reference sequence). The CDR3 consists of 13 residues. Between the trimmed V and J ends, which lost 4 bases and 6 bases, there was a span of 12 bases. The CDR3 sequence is CASSWETTPEAFF. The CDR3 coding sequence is TGTGCCAGCAGTTGGGAGACCACGCCTGAAGCTTTCTTT.